The clone carrying this T cell receptor beta chain was observed at least ten times. Its antigen is currently unknown. TCRdb independently ran MiXCR on the RACE reads; one entry per CDR3 protein. The repertoire consists of around 380,000 distinct CDR3 sequences, with about 4.4% occurring once and the leading ten covering 2% to 2.5%. This sample was included in a study of human T cells and chemical hapten exposure. Broader study findings: Correlating positively with patch test score were the PT1 expanded TCR counts.

Sample time point: patch test 1, 2 weeks after DPC sensitization. Treatment here: therapeutic diphenylcyclopropenone sensitization with weekly scalp DPC. The receptor's source is a woman aged 50 to 60 with alopecia areata. Some clones in this sample may be carry-over from other donors' samples. Sequencing used whole blood, obtained in connection with sensitization to the hapten diphenylcyclopropenone (DPC).

CDR3 bases: TGTGCCAGCTCACCGGTGATACTAGCCAAAAACATTCAGTACTTC. The encoded protein is CASSPVILAKNIQYF. The chain couples TRBV18 to TRBJ2-4, with no clear D. The CDR3 contains 15 residues. Germline V gives CDR1 KGHSH, CDR2 LQKENI. Trimming left V 3 bases short and J 0 bases short, with 9 bases between. The entire variable domain, with the rest obtained from reference TRBV18 and TRBJ2-4, is as follows: NAGVMQNPRHLVRRRGQEARLRCSPMKGHSHVYWYRQLPEEGLKFMVYLQKENIIDESGMPKERFSAEFPKEGPSILRIQQVVRGDSAAYFCASSPVILAKNIQYFGAGTRLSVL.